These 20 T cell receptor beta chains originate from one sample sequenced in a study of T-cell memory formation after mild COVID-19. Via MiXCR, TCRdb re-called the 5' RACE reads, giving one row per CDR3 protein. The sample contains 300,000 to 350,000 distinct CDR3 sequences, around 15% of which appear only once. The source material was PBMCs or a T cell subset sorted from them (not recorded which). The receptors stem from a man between 18 and 35 years old who had mild COVID-19 (a few samples of this study predate the infection). Cell type and time point are not known.

The V call is TRBV28, the J call TRBJ1-4; unclear D gene. Trimming shortened V by 7 bases and J by 3 bases, and 15 bases separated the two germline ends. Looked up from germline, CDR1 is MDHEN and CDR2 is SYDVKM. The CDR3 spans 15 residues. The CDR3, as DNA: TGTGCCAGCACCCAGGTTGGAACAGCTAATGAAAAACTGTTTTTT. Its protein is CASTQVGTANEKLFF. Full variable domain (rest looked up from reference TRBV28 and TRBJ1-4): DVKVTQSSRYLVKRTGEKVFLECVQDMDHENMFWYRQDPGLGLRLIYFSYDVKMKEKGDIPEGYSVSREKKERFSLILESASTNQTSMYLCASTQVGTANEKLFFGSGTQLSVL.

J is TRBJ2-3 and V is TRBV24-1; 10 bases match TRBD1. The length of the CDR3 is 15 residues. CDR1 is KGHDR and CDR2 is SFDVKD in the germline V gene. Germline trimming cut 6 bases from V and 4 bases from J; bases unmatched to any gene: 6. This CDR3 reads CATSPGQGRADTQYF. The CDR3 DNA follows: TGTGCCACCAGTCCGGGACAGGGGAGGGCAGATACGCAGTATTTT.

There are a few counts of this clonotype. The chain is built from TRBV4-1 and TRBJ2-5, with 10 bases fitting TRBD2. Losses at the gene ends were 0 bases for V and 4 bases for J; bases not matched to a gene: 8. The CDR3 totals 17 residues. CDR1 MGHRA and CDR2 YSYEKL come from the germline V gene. CDR3 protein: CASSQDGVAGGRETQYF. The CDR3 region has the DNA TGCGCCAGCAGCCAAGATGGGGTAGCGGGGGGACGAGAGACCCAGTACTTC.

This clonotype showed up just a few times. The chain joins TRBV30 to TRBJ1-2; 8 nucleotides match TRBD1. The ends lost 5 bases at V and 8 bases at J; junction bases unmatched: 7. The CDR3 length is 12 residues. CDR1 is GTSNPN and CDR2 is SVGIG in the germline V gene (reference sequence). CDR3: CAWGQGALGYTF. CDR3 bases: TGTGCCTGGGGGCAGGGGGCGCTGGGCTACACCTTC.

The chain uses TRBV19 and TRBJ1-1; perhaps TRBD1 as D (6 bases). Trimming stripped 3 bases from V and 5 bases from J, with 10 bases between. Germline V lookup: CDR1 LNHDA, CDR2 SQIVND (reference sequence). The CDR3 loop spans 13 amino acids. The chain's CDR3 is CASSIRGGTEAFF. The CDR3 DNA sequence: TGTGCCAGTAGTATCAGGGGCGGGACTGAAGCTTTCTTT.

The V gene is TRBV18, the J gene TRBJ2-7, with D hard to call. Deletions cut 4 bases from V and 5 bases from J, with 6 bases between. This CDR3 has 11 residues. The germline CDR1 and CDR2 sequences are KGHSH and LQKENI. The CDR3 DNA reads as TGTGCCAGCTCACGGGCTAACGAGCAGTACTTC. Residues: CASSRANEQYF.

This clonotype showed up many times. The V call is TRBV12-3 or TRBV12-4, the J call TRBJ2-7; 11 positions agree with TRBD2. The CDR3 covers 14 residues. Trimming cost V 5 bases and J 6 bases; bases outside gene matches: 6. The CDR3 DNA follows: TGTGCCAGCAGTCTGACTAGCGGGGCTCGCGAGCAGTACTTC. Its translation: CASSLTSGAREQYF.

This clonotype was observed a few times. This sequence joins TRBV5-5 and TRBJ2-7; TRBD2 matches at 8 bases. Germline values: CDR1 SGHKS, CDR2 YYEKEE (reference sequence). The CDR3 consists of 13 residues. J lost 5 bases, V lost 0 bases, and 1 base had no gene match. CDR3 residues: CASSLAGGDEQYF. The CDR3 DNA sequence: TGTGCCAGCAGCTTGGCGGGGGGGGACGAGCAGTACTTC.

This clonotype was recorded a few times. This rearrangement joins TRBV5-6 to TRBJ2-3, with D unclear. The V end lost 5 bases, the J end lost 0 bases, and 4 bases lay between the germline ends. The CDR3 covers 12 residues. Germline lookup yields CDR1 SGHDT and CDR2 YYEEEE. The CDR3 sequence: CASRLSTDTQYF. CDR3 DNA sequence: TGTGCCAGCAGGCTAAGCACAGATACGCAGTATTTT.

This clonotype was detected only a few times. This chain links TRBV18 with TRBJ2-7; maybe TRBD1 (5 bases). Germline V gives CDR1 KGHSH, CDR2 LQKENI. This CDR3 is built from 13 residues. The V end was cut by 2 bases, the J end by 5 bases, with 10 bases between. DNA of the CDR3: TGTGCCAGCTCACCATTGGCCAGGGACGAGCAGTACGTC. This gives the protein CASSPLARDEQYV.

This clonotype was counted only a few times. The chain couples TRBV10-3 to TRBJ1-5, with TRBD1 matching over 7 bases. Looked up from germline, CDR1 is ENHRY and CDR2 is SYGVKD. V gave up 2 bases and J gave up 0 bases; unmatched junction bases: 7. There are 17 residues in the CDR3. CDR3 in DNA: TGTGCCATCAGTGAGGGATGGTCAGGGGGTAGCAATCAGCCCCAGCATTTT. Protein: CAISEGWSGGSNQPQHF.

The chain links TRBV11-2 to TRBJ2-7, with TRBD2 matching over 7 bases. The CDR3 loop spans 13 amino acids. CDR1 SGHAT and CDR2 FQNNGV come from the germline V gene. With 4 bases clipped from V and 5 bases from J, the junction kept 5 bases outside the gene matches. CDR3 amino acids: CASSSWGGDEQYV. The DNA for the CDR3 is TGTGCCAGCAGCTCCTGGGGGGGGGACGAGCAGTACGTC.

This clonotype was found a few times. This chain uses TRBV7-2 with TRBJ2-1; a weak D match, TRBD2 (5 bases). The ends were cut back, 6 bases at V and 12 bases at J, with 18 bases in the middle. Germline CDR1 is SGHTA and CDR2 is FQGNSA. This CDR3 comprises 13 residues. The CDR3 loop is CASRPGSVGWQFF. The CDR3 coding sequence is TGTGCCAGCAGGCCGGGGTCGGTAGGGTGGCAGTTCTTC. The variable domain in full, with the rest retrieved from reference TRBV7-2 and TRBJ2-1, is GAGVSQSPSNKVTEKGKDVELRCDPISGHTALYWYRQSLGQGLEFLIYFQGNSAPDKSGLPSDRFSAERTGGSVSTLTIQRTQQEDSAVYLCASRPGSVGWQFFGPGTRLTVL.

V is TRBV7-2 and J is TRBJ2-2; 8 nucleotides align to TRBD1. From germline, CDR1 is SGHTA and CDR2 FQGNSA. The CDR3 consists of 15 residues. The trim removed 6 bases at V and 3 bases at J, leaving 6 bases unmatched. The CDR3 sequence is CASSFRGQYTGELFF. The CDR3 bases are TGTGCCAGCAGTTTCAGGGGGCAATACACCGGGGAGCTGTTTTTT.

The genes are TRBV3-1 and TRBJ1-5, with D maybe TRBD1 (5 bases). Per germline, CDR1 LGHDT and CDR2 YNNKEL (reference sequence). V dropped 4 bases and J dropped 5 bases, with 15 bases sitting between them. The CDR3 covers 15 residues. The CDR3, as DNA: TGTGCCAGCAGCCGGACACCTCAGCATGATCAGCCCCAGCATTTT. This sequence encodes CASSRTPQHDQPQHF.

This clonotype was detected only a few times. This chain uses TRBV7-9 with TRBJ1-4; D is unresolved. Trimming removed 1 base from V and 8 bases from J, with 5 bases in between. This CDR3 has 12 amino acids. From germline, CDR1 is SEHNR and CDR2 FQNEAQ (reference sequence). The CDR3 nucleotides read TGTGCCAGCAGCTTAGTGTCGGAAAAACTGTTTTTT. This encodes CASSLVSEKLFF.

V usage is TRBV15 and J usage is TRBJ2-5; no firm D call. The V and J ends lost 2 bases and 3 bases respectively, with 10 bases between them. CDR1 is LNHNV, CDR2 YYDKDF, per germline (reference sequence). This CDR3 has 14 residues. The CDR3 reads CATSRQNGEETQYF. DNA for the CDR3: TGTGCCACCAGCAGACAAAATGGGGAAGAGACCCAGTACTTC.

The sample holds a few counts of this clonotype. The gene calls are TRBV18 and TRBJ2-5; 7 bases are shared with TRBD2. V was pared by 2 bases and J by 10 bases, with 1 base of the junction left unmatched. CDR1 is KGHSH and CDR2 is LQKENI in the germline V gene. The CDR3 consists of 11 residues. The CDR3 nucleotides are TGTGCCAGCTCACCAGGGGAGGGCCAGTACTTC. This gives the protein CASSPGEGQYF.

This clonotype was recorded a few times. J is TRBJ1-2 and V is TRBV10-3; tentatively, D is TRBD1 (5 bases). Germline lookup yields CDR1 ENHRY and CDR2 SYGVKD. The CDR3 consists of 15 residues. Trimming cost V 6 bases and J 7 bases, with 21 bases left between them. The CDR3 region has the DNA TGTGCCATCAGGGGATCGGAGGGGCAGACGGGTGGCTACACCTTC. Translating gives CAIRGSEGQTGGYTF.

V is TRBV19 and J is TRBJ2-1; TRBD2 matches 9 bases. V dropped 10 bases and J dropped 4; count of bases not matched to a gene: 11. The CDR3 is 15 amino acids. Germline values: CDR1 LNHDA, CDR2 SQIVND (reference sequence). CDR3 nucleotides: TGTGCCACCAAAGGTAATAGCGGGGGATACAATGAGCAGTTCTTC. It yields the protein CATKGNSGGYNEQFF.